The next 3 T cell receptor beta chains were all read from a single sample in a study of blood T cell repertoires in COVID-19. Method: immunoSEQ multiplex PCR; TCRdb's copy keeps in-frame clones and lacks some. The repertoire holds around 68,000 clones, with about 91% as singletons. Sequenced material: peripheral blood. The receptors were sampled from a woman in her fifties or sixties with acute or convalescent COVID-19.

The V gene is TRBV13, the J gene TRBJ2-1; TRBD2 matches 11 bases. V lost 3 bases and J lost 9; bases outside the gene matches: 4. This CDR3 has 14 residues. The germline gives CDR1 PRHDT, CDR2 FYEKMQ (reference sequence). The CDR3 sequence: CASSFSGGAAEQFF. Here the CDR3 DNA reads TGTGCCAGCAGCTTTAGCGGGGGGGCGGCTGAGCAGTTCTTC.

V usage is TRBV28 and J usage is TRBJ2-1; the D is unclear. The CDR3 length is 11 residues. Trimming removed 5 bases at V and 6 bases at J, with 5 bases between. Germline CDR1 MDHEN, CDR2 SYDVKM. In DNA form, the CDR3 reads TGTGCCAGCAGTCTAGGCAATGAGCAGTTCTTC. Translation gives CASSLGNEQFF.

The rearrangement links TRBV4-1 to TRBJ2-4, with D unclear. Trimming left V 2 bases short and J 0 bases short, with 14 bases between. The germline V gene has CDR1 MGHRA and CDR2 YSYEKL. This CDR3 contains 17 residues. CDR3: CASSQSRDSLAKNIQYF. In DNA form, the CDR3 reads TGCGCCAGCAGCCAAAGTAGAGACTCACTAGCCAAAAACATTCAGTACTTC.